This entry lists 23 T cell receptor beta chains sequenced from one sample in a study of shared clonotypes between healthy human individuals. The assay was immunoSEQ multiplex PCR, and TCRdb's table has in-frame clones only and misses some. The sample records 1.6 million or so clones, 98% being singletons. Sequenced sample: naive CD4+ T cells sorted from blood. The subset denotes: CD45RA+ positively selected. These TCRs come from a man under 40 in good health.

The gene calls are TRBV15 and TRBJ1-5; 8 bases agree with TRBD1. Trimming at V came to 5 bases and at J to 0 bases, leaving 15 bases not matched to a gene. CDR3 size: 19 residues. Germline CDR1 and CDR2: LNHNV and YYDKDF (reference sequence). In nucleotides, the CDR3 is TGTGCCACCAGCCCACGTCTTCGGGACAGGTATAATAGCAATCAGCCCCAGCATTTT. Amino acids: CATSPRLRDRYNSNQPQHF.

This rearrangement joins TRBV11-3 to TRBJ1-5; D ambiguous. Germline assignment: CDR1 SGHNT and CDR2 YENEEA. V shed 7 bases and J shed 2 bases, with 3 bases lying between them. The CDR3 loop spans 11 amino acids. In nucleotides, the CDR3 is TGTGCCAGCAAACGCAATCAGCCCCAGCATTTT. This translates into CASKRNQPQHF.

Comment on this clone: The same CDR3 arises from other DNA sequences in this sample as well. V and J are TRBV7-2 and TRBJ2-3, with 7 bases identical to TRBD1. V was pared by 4 bases and J by 3 bases, with 4 bases of the junction left unmatched. The CDR3 covers 14 residues. Germline values: CDR1 SGHTA, CDR2 FQGNSA. The CDR3 protein is CASSSRTGTDTQYF. CDR3 DNA sequence: TGTGCCAGCAGCTCCAGGACAGGAACAGATACGCAGTATTTT.

This clone was observed once. The identical CDR3 is also encoded by other nucleotide sequences in the sample. The V gene is TRBV5-1, the J gene TRBJ2-1; 8 bases line up with TRBD1. This CDR3 is built from 13 residues. Losses at the gene ends were 2 bases for V and 5 bases for J; bases not matched to a gene: 0. Germline V gene sequence: CDR1 SGHRS, CDR2 YFSETQ. In DNA form, the CDR3 reads TGCGCCAGCAGCTTACAGGGGGACAATGAGCAGTTCTTC. Its translation: CASSLQGDNEQFF.

The V and J genes are TRBV28 and TRBJ2-6; weak D call: TRBD2 (6 bases). Germline V gene lookup returns CDR1 MDHEN and CDR2 SYDVKM. V dropped 5 bases and J dropped 3 bases, with 11 bases sitting between them. CDR3 length: 15 amino acids. The chain's CDR3 is CASSLATFGANVLTF. The CDR3, as DNA: TGTGCCAGCAGTCTAGCGACCTTTGGGGCCAACGTCCTGACTTTC.

The rearrangement links TRBV10-3 to TRBJ1-1; D is unclear. V was clipped by 4 bases and J by 5 bases, with 8 bases between them. Germline V gives CDR1 ENHRY, CDR2 SYGVKD. The CDR3 consists of 12 residues. CDR3 residues: CAISATGTEAFF. DNA for the CDR3: TGTGCCATCAGTGCAACGGGGACTGAAGCTTTCTTT.

The chain has TRBV27 and TRBJ2-7, with TRBD1 matching 8 bases. Germline V gene data show CDR1 as MNHEY and CDR2 as SMNVEV (reference sequence). V shed 6 bases, J shed 4 bases, and the junction held 11 bases outside the gene matches. The CDR3 contains 15 residues. DNA of the CDR3: TGTGCCAGCAGACCCCTTACGGGACAGGATTACGAGCAGTACTTC. As protein: CASRPLTGQDYEQYF.

The CDR3 reads CASSAGQGSSGNTIYF. The CDR3 DNA reads TGTGCCAGCAGCGCCGGACAGGGTAGCTCTGGAAACACCATATATTTT. The rearrangement joins TRBV9 to TRBJ1-3, with TRBD1 identical over 8 bases. With V trimmed by 3 bases and J by 0 bases, 5 bases remained unmatched. This CDR3 comprises 16 residues. Germline V gene lookup returns CDR1 SGDLS and CDR2 YYNGEE.

This clone was seen a single time. The rearrangement uses TRBV7-2 and TRBJ2-7; 9 bases fit TRBD2. Germline V CDR1 and CDR2: SGHTA, FQGNSA. The CDR3 consists of 15 residues. Trimming at V came to 2 bases and at J to 4 bases, leaving 6 bases not matched to a gene. Here the CDR3 DNA reads TGTGCCAGCAGCTTATTAGCGGGAGACGGGTACGAGCAGTACTTC. It is translated as CASSLLAGDGYEQYF. Supplemented by reference TRBV7-2 and TRBJ2-7, the full variable domain reads GAGVSQSPSNKVTEKGKDVELRCDPISGHTALYWYRQSLGQGLEFLIYFQGNSAPDKSGLPSDRFSAERTGGSVSTLTIQRTQQEDSAVYLCASSLLAGDGYEQYFGPGTRLTVT.

The chain is built from TRBV19 and TRBJ2-1, with D hard to call. The CDR3 consists of 16 residues. CDR1 and CDR2 from the germline V gene are LNHDA and SQIVND (reference sequence). The V gene lost 4 bases and the J gene lost 4 bases, with 17 bases spanning the gap. The CDR3 region has the DNA TGTGCCAGTAGTACCTCCGCCGCCTACACTTACAATGAGCAGTTCTTC. Protein: CASSTSAAYTYNEQFF.

With regard to this clone: Other DNA sequences in this specimen translate into the identical CDR3. This sequence joins TRBV7-9 and TRBJ2-5; weak D call: TRBD2 (5 bases). V dropped 1 base and J dropped 2 bases, with 8 bases sitting between them. From germline, CDR1 is SEHNR and CDR2 FQNEAQ (reference sequence). The CDR3 runs 14 residues. CDR3 in amino acids: CASSLGLAQETQYF. The DNA of the CDR3 is TGTGCCAGCAGCTTAGGTCTAGCTCAAGAGACCCAGTACTTC.

The V and J genes are TRBV7-9 and TRBJ1-4, with D perhaps TRBD1 (5 bases). The V gene's germline CDR1 is SEHNR and CDR2 FQNEAQ (reference sequence). The CDR3 totals 10 residues. The CDR3 protein is CGGGDEKLFF. CDR3 nucleotides: TGTGGCGGAGGGGATGAAAAACTGTTTTTT.

V and J are TRBV28 and TRBJ1-1; the D is unclear. Germline loops: CDR1 MDHEN, CDR2 SYDVKM. The CDR3 runs to 12 residues. V shed 1 base and J shed 5 bases, with 5 bases lying between them. The CDR3 loop reads CASSLLLTEAFF. In DNA form, the CDR3 reads TGTGCCAGCAGTTTATTGTTGACTGAAGCTTTCTTT.

The chain has TRBV28 and TRBJ2-7; the match to TRBD2 covers 8 bases. CDR3 size: 14 residues. In germline, CDR1 is MDHEN, CDR2 SYDVKM. V gave up 5 bases and J gave up 2 bases; unmatched junction bases: 5. The CDR3 DNA sequence: TGTGCCAGCAGTCCAGCGGGAGTCACCTACGAGCAGTACTTC. This encodes CASSPAGVTYEQYF.

The chain is built from TRBV30 and TRBJ2-3; 8 bases are a match to TRBD1. J gave up 2 bases and V 7 bases, and 11 bases lay outside the gene matches. This CDR3 region has 15 residues. Germline CDR1 reads GTSNPN; CDR2 reads SVGIG (reference sequence). CDR3 sequence: CAFGAGTGTTDTQYF. The CDR3 DNA sequence: TGTGCCTTTGGAGCCGGGACAGGAACCACAGATACGCAGTATTTT.

In its sample, this clone was seen once. V and J are TRBV6-6 and TRBJ2-1; 9 bases line up with TRBD2. The CDR3 covers 15 residues. The germline V gene has CDR1 MNHNY and CDR2 SVGAGI (reference sequence). V shed 6 bases, J shed 7 bases, and the junction held 10 bases outside the gene matches. The CDR3 nucleotides are TGTGCCAGCAGGGGTAGCGGGAGTGGAGGTAATGAGCAGTTCTTC. Translating it yields CASRGSGSGGNEQFF.

The chain couples TRBV18 to TRBJ1-5; perhaps TRBD1 as D (5 bases). V dropped 2 bases and J dropped 4 bases, with 21 bases sitting between them. This CDR3 has 18 amino acids. Germline assignment: CDR1 KGHSH and CDR2 LQKENI. This CDR3 reads CASSPAQGRLGKNQPQHF. CDR3 in DNA: TGTGCCAGCTCACCAGCCCAGGGCCGCCTTGGTAAGAATCAGCCCCAGCATTTT.

The V gene is TRBV5-1, the J gene TRBJ2-7, with no clear D. The CDR3 has 15 amino acids. Germline V gene sequence: CDR1 SGHRS, CDR2 YFSETQ. Trimming took 4 bases from V and 6 from J, leaving 20 bases between them. The CDR3 DNA is TGCGCCAGCAGCCCTAGACGACGCGAACGGGCCGAGCAGTACTTC. Encoded protein: CASSPRRRERAEQYF.

A note on this clone: At the DNA level, this CDR3 is encoded by other sequences in the same sample as well. The chain couples TRBV18 to TRBJ2-5; D is possibly TRBD2 (6 bases). The CDR3 contains 13 residues. V was shortened by 0 bases and J by 5 bases, with 7 bases between the two germline ends. Germline assignment: CDR1 KGHSH and CDR2 LQKENI. The CDR3 spells CASSPPGGETQYF. The CDR3 DNA follows: TGTGCCAGCTCACCACCGGGGGGTGAGACCCAGTACTTC.

V and J are TRBV6-6 and TRBJ2-7, with 7 bases aligning to TRBD2. The CDR3 contains 15 residues. In germline, CDR1 is MNHNY, CDR2 SVGAGI (reference sequence). J gave up 2 bases and V 5 bases, and 9 bases lay outside the gene matches. CDR3 coding DNA: TGTGCCAGCAGTCCCTCCGGGGAGGGACCCTACGAGCAGTACTTC. Translated: CASSPSGEGPYEQYF.

The chain joins TRBV9 to TRBJ2-1; TRBD2 matches at 7 bases. CDR1 SGDLS and CDR2 YYNGEE come from the germline V gene. The CDR3 is 15 amino acids. Trimming removed 5 bases from V and 0 bases from J; junction bases left unmatched: 5. This chain's CDR3 is CASSDRDYSYNEQFF. The DNA of the CDR3 is TGTGCCAGCAGTGACCGGGACTACTCCTACAATGAGCAGTTCTTC.

The rearrangement links TRBV29-1 to TRBJ2-7; 10 nucleotides align to TRBD2. CDR3 length equals 13 residues. The germline gives CDR1 SQVTM, CDR2 ANQGSEA. The V and J ends lost 5 bases and 1 base, in that order; junction bases with no gene match: 2. In DNA form, the CDR3 reads TGCAGCGTTCTACTAGCGGGATCCTACGAGCAGTACTTC. It encodes CSVLLAGSYEQYF.

This chain connects TRBV28 to TRBJ2-2; perhaps TRBD2 as D (6 bases). Germline lookup yields CDR1 MDHEN and CDR2 SYDVKM. V was pared by 5 bases and J by 4 bases, with 14 bases between. This CDR3 is built from 15 residues. The CDR3 DNA sequence: TGTGCCAGCAGTCTGGCGGGGACTGTCACCGGGGAGCTGTTTTTT. It yields the protein CASSLAGTVTGELFF.